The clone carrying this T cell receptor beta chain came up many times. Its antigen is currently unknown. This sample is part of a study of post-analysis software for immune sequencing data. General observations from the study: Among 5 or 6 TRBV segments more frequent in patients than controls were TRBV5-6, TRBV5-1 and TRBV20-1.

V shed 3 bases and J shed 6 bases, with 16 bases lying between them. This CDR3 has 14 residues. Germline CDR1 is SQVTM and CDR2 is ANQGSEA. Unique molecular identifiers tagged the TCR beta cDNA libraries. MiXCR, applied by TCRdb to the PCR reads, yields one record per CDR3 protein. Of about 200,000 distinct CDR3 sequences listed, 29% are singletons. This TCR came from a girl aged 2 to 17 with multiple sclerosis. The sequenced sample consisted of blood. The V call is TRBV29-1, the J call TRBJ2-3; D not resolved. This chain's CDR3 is CSVDALGLGDTQYF. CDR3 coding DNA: TGCAGCGTTGATGCTTTAGGATTGGGGGATACGCAGTATTTT.